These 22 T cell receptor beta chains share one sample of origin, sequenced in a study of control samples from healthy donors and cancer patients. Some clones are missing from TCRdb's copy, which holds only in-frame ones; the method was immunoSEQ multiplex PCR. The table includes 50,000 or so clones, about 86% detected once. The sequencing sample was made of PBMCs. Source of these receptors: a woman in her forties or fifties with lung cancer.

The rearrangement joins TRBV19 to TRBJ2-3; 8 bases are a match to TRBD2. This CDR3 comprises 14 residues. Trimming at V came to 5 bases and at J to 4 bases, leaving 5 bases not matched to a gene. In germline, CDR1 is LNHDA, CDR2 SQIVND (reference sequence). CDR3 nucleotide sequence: TGTGCCAGTAGTGGTCTAGCGGGTTCAGATACGCAGTATTTT. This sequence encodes CASSGLAGSDTQYF.

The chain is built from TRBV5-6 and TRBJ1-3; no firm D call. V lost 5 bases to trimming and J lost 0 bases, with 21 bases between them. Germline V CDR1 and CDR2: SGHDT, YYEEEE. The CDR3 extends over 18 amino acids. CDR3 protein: CASSPGRSGPSSGNTIYF. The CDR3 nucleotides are TGTGCCAGCAGTCCTGGAAGGAGCGGGCCGAGCTCTGGAAACACCATATATTTT.

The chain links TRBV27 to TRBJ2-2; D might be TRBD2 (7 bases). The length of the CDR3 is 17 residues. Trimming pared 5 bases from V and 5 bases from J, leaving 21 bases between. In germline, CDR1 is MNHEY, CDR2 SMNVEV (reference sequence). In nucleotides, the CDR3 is TGTGCCAGCAGTCGCCGGATGGGGGGGCCCCAAACCGGGGAGCTGTTTTTT. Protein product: CASSRRMGGPQTGELFF.

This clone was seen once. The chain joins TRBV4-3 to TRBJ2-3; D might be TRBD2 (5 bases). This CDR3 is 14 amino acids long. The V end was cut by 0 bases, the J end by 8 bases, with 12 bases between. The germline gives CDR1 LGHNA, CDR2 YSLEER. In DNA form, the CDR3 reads TGCGCCAGCAGCCAAGAACATGCAGGAGGTACGCAGTATTTT. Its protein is CASSQEHAGGTQYF.

The CDR3 reads CASTRTGGPDTQYF. CDR3 bases: TGTGCCAGCACCCGGACAGGGGGCCCAGATACGCAGTATTTT. This chain uses TRBV6-5 with TRBJ2-3, with 11 bases fitting TRBD1. J lost 4 bases, V lost 7 bases, and 4 bases had no gene match. In germline, CDR1 is MNHEY, CDR2 SVGAGI. The CDR3 is 14 amino acids.

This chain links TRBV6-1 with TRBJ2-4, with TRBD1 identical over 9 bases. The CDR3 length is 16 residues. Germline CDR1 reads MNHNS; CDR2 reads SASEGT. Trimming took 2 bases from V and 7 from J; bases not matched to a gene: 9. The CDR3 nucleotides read TGTGCCAGCAGTGAACCTGGACAGGGGTTAGATAACATTCAGTACTTC. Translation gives CASSEPGQGLDNIQYF.

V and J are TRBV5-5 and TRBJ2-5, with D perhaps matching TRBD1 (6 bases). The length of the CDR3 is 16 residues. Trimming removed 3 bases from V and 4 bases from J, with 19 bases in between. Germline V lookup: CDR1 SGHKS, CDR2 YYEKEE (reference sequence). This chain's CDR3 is CASSSPTGPGGETQYF. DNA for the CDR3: TGTGCCAGCAGCTCCCCGACAGGCCCTGGGGGAGAGACCCAGTACTTC.

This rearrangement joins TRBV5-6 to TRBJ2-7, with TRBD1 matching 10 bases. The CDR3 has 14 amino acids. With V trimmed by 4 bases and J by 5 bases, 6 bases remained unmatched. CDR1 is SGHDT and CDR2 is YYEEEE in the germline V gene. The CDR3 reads CASSRLGTGDEQYF. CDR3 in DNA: TGTGCCAGCAGCCGCCTCGGGACAGGGGACGAGCAGTACTTC.

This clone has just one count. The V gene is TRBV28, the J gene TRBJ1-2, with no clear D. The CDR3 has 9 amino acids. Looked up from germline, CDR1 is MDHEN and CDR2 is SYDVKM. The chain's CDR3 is CATGYGYTF. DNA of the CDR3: TGTGCAACGGGCTATGGCTACACCTTC.

This CDR3 is CASSPKSDYSNQPQHF. CDR3 nucleotides: TGTGCCAGCTCACCTAAATCAGATTATAGCAATCAGCCCCAGCATTTT. The gene calls are TRBV18 and TRBJ1-5, with D unclear. The V end lost 3 bases, the J end lost 0 bases, and 12 bases lay between the germline ends. CDR1 is KGHSH and CDR2 is LQKENI in the germline V gene. The CDR3 is 16 amino acids.

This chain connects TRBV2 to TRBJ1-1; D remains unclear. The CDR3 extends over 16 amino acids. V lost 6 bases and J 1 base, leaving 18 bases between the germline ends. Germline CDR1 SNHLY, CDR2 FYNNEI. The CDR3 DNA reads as TGTGCCAGCAGCAAGGCCCGGACCACCTCGAACACTGAAGCTTTCTTT. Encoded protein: CASSKARTTSNTEAFF. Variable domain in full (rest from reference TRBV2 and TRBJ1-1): EPEVTQTPSHQVTQMGQEVILRCVPISNHLYFYWYRQILGQKVEFLVSFYNNEISEKSEIFDDQFSVERPDGSNFTLKIRSTKLEDSAMYFCASSKARTTSNTEAFFGQGTRLTVV.

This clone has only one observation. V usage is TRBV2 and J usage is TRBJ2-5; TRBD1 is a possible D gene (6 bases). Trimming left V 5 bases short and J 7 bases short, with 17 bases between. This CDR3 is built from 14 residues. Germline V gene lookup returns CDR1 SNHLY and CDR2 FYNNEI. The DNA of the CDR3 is TGTGCCAGCAGTTACCCGGGACACCGTTGGACCCAGTACTTC. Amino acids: CASSYPGHRWTQYF.

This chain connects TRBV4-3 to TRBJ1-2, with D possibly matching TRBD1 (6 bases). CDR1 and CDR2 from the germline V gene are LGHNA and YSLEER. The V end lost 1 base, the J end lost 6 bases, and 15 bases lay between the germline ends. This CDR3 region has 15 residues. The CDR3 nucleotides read TGCGCCAGCAGCCAAGTTCAGTGGGGGGCAGATGGCTACACCTTC. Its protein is CASSQVQWGADGYTF.

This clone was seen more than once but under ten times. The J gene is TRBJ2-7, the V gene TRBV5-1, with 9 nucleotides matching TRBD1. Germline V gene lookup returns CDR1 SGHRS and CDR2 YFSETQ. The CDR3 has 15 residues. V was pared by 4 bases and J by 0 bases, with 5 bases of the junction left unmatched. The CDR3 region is CASSLDRGSSYEQYF. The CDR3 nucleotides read TGCGCCAGCAGCCTAGACAGGGGGAGCTCCTACGAGCAGTACTTC.

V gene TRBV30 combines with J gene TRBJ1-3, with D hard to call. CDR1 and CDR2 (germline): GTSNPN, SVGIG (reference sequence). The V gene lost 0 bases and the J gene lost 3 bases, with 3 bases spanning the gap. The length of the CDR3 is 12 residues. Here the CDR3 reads CAWSVLGNTIYF. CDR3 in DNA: TGTGCCTGGAGTGTGCTTGGAAACACCATATATTTT.

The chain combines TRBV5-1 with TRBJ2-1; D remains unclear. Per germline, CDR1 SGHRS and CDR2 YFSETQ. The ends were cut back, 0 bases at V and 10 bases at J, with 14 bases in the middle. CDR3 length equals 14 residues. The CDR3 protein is CASSLVSSTGEQFF. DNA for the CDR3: TGCGCCAGCAGCTTGGTGTCGAGCACTGGGGAGCAGTTCTTC.

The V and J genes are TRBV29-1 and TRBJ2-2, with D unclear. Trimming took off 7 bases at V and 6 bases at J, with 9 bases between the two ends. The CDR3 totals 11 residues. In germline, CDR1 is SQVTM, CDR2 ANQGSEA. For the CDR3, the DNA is TGCAGCGCCGAGTGGTCCGGGGAGCTGTTTTTT. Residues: CSAEWSGELFF.

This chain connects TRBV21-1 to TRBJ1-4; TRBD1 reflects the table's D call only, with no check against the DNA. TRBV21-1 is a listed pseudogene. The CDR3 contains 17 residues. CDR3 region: CASSLSRQVGTNEKLFF. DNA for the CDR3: TGTGCCAGCAGCTTAAGTAGACAGGTGGGGACTAATGAAAAACTGTTTTTT.

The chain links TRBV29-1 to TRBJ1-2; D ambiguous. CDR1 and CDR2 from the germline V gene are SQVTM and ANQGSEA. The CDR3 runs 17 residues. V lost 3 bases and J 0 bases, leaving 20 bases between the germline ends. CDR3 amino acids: CSVDKFLGTISNYGYTF. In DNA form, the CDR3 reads TGCAGCGTTGATAAATTCCTAGGTACCATTTCTAACTATGGCTACACCTTC.

CDR3 amino acids: CASSHRVAATNEKLFF. The CDR3, as DNA: TGCGCCAGCAGCCACAGGGTTGCGGCAACTAATGAAAAACTGTTTTTT. This chain links TRBV5-1 with TRBJ1-4; a weak D match, TRBD1 (6 bases). Germline assignment: CDR1 SGHRS and CDR2 YFSETQ. This CDR3 is built from 16 residues. Trimming took 4 bases from V and 0 from J, leaving 13 bases between them.

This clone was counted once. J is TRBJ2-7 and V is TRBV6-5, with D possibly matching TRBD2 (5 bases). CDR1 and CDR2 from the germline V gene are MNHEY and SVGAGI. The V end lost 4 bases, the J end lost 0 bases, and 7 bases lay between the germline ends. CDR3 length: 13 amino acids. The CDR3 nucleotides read TGTGCCAGCAGTTTCCGGGACTCCTACGAGCAGTACTTC. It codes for CASSFRDSYEQYF.

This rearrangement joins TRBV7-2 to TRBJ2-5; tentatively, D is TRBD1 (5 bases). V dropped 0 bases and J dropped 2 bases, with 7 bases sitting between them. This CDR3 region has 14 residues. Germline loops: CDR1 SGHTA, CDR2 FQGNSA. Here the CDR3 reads CASSLATVQETQYF. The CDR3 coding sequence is TGTGCCAGCAGCTTAGCGACAGTTCAAGAGACCCAGTACTTC.